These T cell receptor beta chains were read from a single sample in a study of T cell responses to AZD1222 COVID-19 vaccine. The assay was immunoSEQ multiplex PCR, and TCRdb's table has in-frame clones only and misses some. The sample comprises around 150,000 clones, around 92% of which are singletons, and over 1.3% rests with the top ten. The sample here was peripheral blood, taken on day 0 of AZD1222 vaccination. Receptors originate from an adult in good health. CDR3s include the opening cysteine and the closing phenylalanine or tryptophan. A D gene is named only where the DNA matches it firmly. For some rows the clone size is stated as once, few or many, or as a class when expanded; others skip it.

CDR3aa: CASSASGGRTDTQYF
abundance: .
d_gene: TRBD1
v_gene: TRBV11-3

CDR3aa: CASSQGGDREPYGYTF
abundance: .
d_gene: TRBD1
v_gene: TRBV3-1/TRBV3-2

CDR3aa: CASSLSGGNLYEQYF
abundance: .
d_gene: TRBD2
v_gene: TRBV28

CDR3aa: CASTRGTGNTEAFF
abundance: .
d_gene: TRBD1
v_gene: TRBV6-5

CDR3aa: CASSHPWTGEAFF
abundance: .
d_gene: TRBD1
v_gene: TRBV6-5

CDR3aa: CASTFNARSSGYEQYF
abundance: .
d_gene: TRBD2
v_gene: TRBV6-6

CDR3aa: CASSHGLQSYGYTF
abundance: .
d_gene: .
v_gene: TRBV3-1/TRBV3-2

CDR3aa: CASSQGYSNQPQHF
abundance: few
d_gene: .
v_gene: TRBV18

CDR3aa: CASSGASGGGSYEQYF
abundance: .
d_gene: TRBD2
v_gene: TRBV6-1

CDR3aa: CASSESSGGNEKLFF
abundance: few
d_gene: .
v_gene: TRBV6-1

CDR3aa: CASSKGTGADTQYF
abundance: .
d_gene: TRBD1
v_gene: TRBV2

CDR3aa: CASSPGGDNSPLHF
abundance: .
d_gene: .
v_gene: TRBV3-1/TRBV3-2

CDR3aa: CASSRLGESYEQYF
abundance: .
d_gene: .
v_gene: TRBV6-6

CDR3aa: CASSQVGTLSYNEQFF
abundance: once
d_gene: .
v_gene: TRBV4-1

CDR3aa: CASNKGGQPYGYTF
abundance: .
d_gene: .
v_gene: TRBV25-1

CDR3aa: CASSLSSYEQYF
abundance: .
d_gene: .
v_gene: TRBV13

CDR3aa: CASSYQGTPNEKLFF
abundance: once
d_gene: .
v_gene: TRBV6-5